Listed here are 15 T cell receptor beta chains from one sample, sequenced in a study of T cell repertoires in cytomegalovirus infection. For these receptors, no antigen is known. TCRdb ran MiXCR on the reads and lists one entry per CDR3 protein. The data show about 400,000 distinct CDR3 sequences, about 32% seen once. Source: cultured PBMCs, taken from culture after CMV antigen stimulation. The receptors come from a human donor in good health (CMV status not recorded). Some clones in this sample may be carry-over from other donors' samples.

This clonotype was detected only a few times. This chain connects TRBV7-8 to TRBJ2-1; 9 bases match TRBD2. CDR1 is SGHVS and CDR2 is FQNEAQ in the germline V gene. Trimming at V came to 4 bases and at J to 4 bases, leaving 5 bases not matched to a gene. The CDR3 length is 15 residues. This CDR3 is CASSSRLAAYNEQFF. In DNA, the CDR3 is TGTGCCAGCAGCTCAAGACTAGCGGCGTACAATGAGCAGTTCTTC.

In its sample, this clonotype was seen many times. This chain joins TRBV7-6 and TRBJ2-3; possible D gene TRBD2, 5 bases. This CDR3 comprises 14 residues. V gave up 5 bases and J gave up 4 bases, with 13 bases separating them. Germline V gene data show CDR1 as SGHVS and CDR2 as FNYEAQ. As DNA, the CDR3 is TGTGCCAGCAGCACTCGGGGTAGCGCAGATACGCAGTATTTT. Residues: CASSTRGSADTQYF.

This clonotype was seen only a few times. The rearrangement joins TRBV4-1 to TRBJ2-3; D uncertain. Germline V gene data show CDR1 as MGHRA and CDR2 as YSYEKL. This CDR3 comprises 12 residues. Deletions cut 1 base from V and 7 bases from J, with 6 bases between. DNA for the CDR3: TGCGCCAGCAGCCAAGGGCTTTATACGCAGTATTTT. Its translation: CASSQGLYTQYF.

The V gene is TRBV2, the J gene TRBJ2-5; D is uncertain. The V gene lost 4 bases and the J gene lost 0 bases, with 9 bases spanning the gap. CDR1 SNHLY and CDR2 FYNNEI come from the germline V gene. The CDR3 has 14 residues. The CDR3 coding sequence is TGTGCCAGCAGTGGCAGGAGAAACCAAGAGACCCAGTACTTC. Its translation is CASSGRRNQETQYF.

The V and J genes are TRBV19 and TRBJ2-1; D may correspond to TRBD1 or TRBD2 (5 bases each). Trimming took off 9 bases at V and 9 bases at J, with 12 bases between the two ends. Germline CDR1 is LNHDA and CDR2 is SQIVND (reference sequence). The length of the CDR3 is 11 residues. The CDR3 coding sequence is TGTGCCAGCACCCTGAGGGGTGAGCAGTTCTTC. Translating it yields CASTLRGEQFF.

This clonotype was seen many times. V usage is TRBV7-2 and J usage is TRBJ2-3; 9 bases are shared with TRBD2. There are 15 residues in the CDR3. Germline CDR1 SGHTA, CDR2 FQGNSA. Trimming took 5 bases from V and 6 from J; bases not matched to a gene: 9. This chain's CDR3 is CASSMRAGGADTQYF. CDR3 sequence (DNA): TGTGCCAGCAGCATGCGAGCGGGAGGCGCTGATACGCAGTATTTT.

V usage is TRBV2 and J usage is TRBJ2-3, with no clear D. Germline CDR1 reads SNHLY; CDR2 reads FYNNEI. This CDR3 contains 15 residues. V was shortened by 0 bases and J by 2 bases, with 9 bases between the two germline ends. CDR3 in amino acids: CASSEALSTTDTQYF. For the CDR3, the DNA is TGTGCCAGCAGTGAAGCTTTAAGTACCACAGATACGCAGTATTTT.

The chain is built from TRBV20-1 and TRBJ2-1; D not resolved. The CDR3 is made up of 11 amino acids. Trimming cost V 8 bases and J 8 bases, with 13 bases left between them. The V gene's germline CDR1 is DFQATT and CDR2 SNEGSKA (reference sequence). The CDR3 loop is CSLGYGDEQFF. CDR3 nucleotides: TGCAGTTTGGGGTATGGGGATGAGCAGTTCTTC.

The chain joins TRBV5-1 to TRBJ2-1, with 12 bases lining up with TRBD2. This CDR3 comprises 19 residues. V dropped 0 bases and J dropped 8; count of bases not matched to a gene: 15. Germline V gene data show CDR1 as SGHRS and CDR2 as YFSETQ. The CDR3 region has the DNA TGCGCCAGCAGCTTGGGGCTAGCGGGAGGGCCGAGAAATAGCGATGAGCAGTTCTTC. This gives the protein CASSLGLAGGPRNSDEQFF.

The genes are TRBV6-2 or TRBV6-3 and TRBJ2-1, with TRBD2 identical over 8 bases. The CDR3 has 14 residues. V was clipped by 10 bases and J by 7 bases; unmatched bases: 12. CDR1 and CDR2 from the germline V gene are MNHEY and SVGEGT. The CDR3 is CATKEAGELNEQFF. In DNA form, the CDR3 reads TGTGCCACCAAAGAAGCGGGAGAGCTAAATGAGCAGTTCTTC.

This clonotype has at least ten counts. The chain employs TRBV7-2 and TRBJ2-5; tentative D call: TRBD1 (6 bases). This CDR3 has 16 residues. From germline, CDR1 is SGHTA and CDR2 FQGNSA. The ends were cut back, 2 bases at V and 4 bases at J, with 17 bases in the middle. The CDR3 protein is CASSLFKQGVGETQYF. CDR3 bases: TGTGCCAGCAGCTTATTTAAACAGGGAGTCGGAGAGACCCAGTACTTC.

This clonotype was seen a single time. The chain links TRBV7-9 to TRBJ1-4; 7 bases match TRBD1. CDR3 length equals 15 residues. J was trimmed by 4 bases and V by 5 bases; bases with no gene match: 7. The germline V gene encodes CDR1 SEHNR and CDR2 FQNEAQ (reference sequence). The CDR3 reads CASSGGDRLNEKLFF. Here the CDR3 DNA reads TGTGCCAGCAGCGGAGGGGACAGACTTAATGAAAAACTGTTTTTT.

The chain links TRBV10-3 to TRBJ1-2; D may be TRBD1 (6 bases). Trimming took 8 bases from V and 2 from J, leaving 12 bases between them. Germline loops: CDR1 ENHRY, CDR2 SYGVKD. The length of the CDR3 is 13 residues. The CDR3 here is CAIGAGANYGYTF. In DNA form, the CDR3 reads TGTGCCATCGGGGCAGGGGCGAACTATGGCTACACCTTC.

This clonotype was seen more than once but under ten times. The chain recombines TRBV12-5 with TRBJ1-2; D unresolved. V lost 0 bases, J lost 11 bases, and 16 bases lay in between. Germline CDR1 reads LGHNT; CDR2 reads FRNRAP. CDR3 size: 14 residues. The CDR3 region is CASGLVRRGSSYTF. The DNA of the CDR3 is TGTGCTAGTGGTTTGGTCCGCCGAGGCAGCAGTTACACCTTC. The full variable domain, with the rest looked up from reference TRBV12-5 and TRBJ1-2, is DARVTQTPRHKVTEMGQEVTMRCQPILGHNTVFWYRQTMMQGLELLAYFRNRAPLDDSGMPKDRFSAEMPDATLATLKIQPSEPRDSAVYFCASGLVRRGSSYTFGSGTRLTVV.

The genes are TRBV10-3 and TRBJ1-2; D is unresolved. The germline V gene encodes CDR1 ENHRY and CDR2 SYGVKD. This CDR3 contains 13 residues. Trimming stripped 2 bases from V and 4 bases from J, with 8 bases between. The CDR3 DNA reads TGTGCCATCAGTGAGGAGGGAATCTATGGCTACACCTTC. Its translation: CAISEEGIYGYTF.